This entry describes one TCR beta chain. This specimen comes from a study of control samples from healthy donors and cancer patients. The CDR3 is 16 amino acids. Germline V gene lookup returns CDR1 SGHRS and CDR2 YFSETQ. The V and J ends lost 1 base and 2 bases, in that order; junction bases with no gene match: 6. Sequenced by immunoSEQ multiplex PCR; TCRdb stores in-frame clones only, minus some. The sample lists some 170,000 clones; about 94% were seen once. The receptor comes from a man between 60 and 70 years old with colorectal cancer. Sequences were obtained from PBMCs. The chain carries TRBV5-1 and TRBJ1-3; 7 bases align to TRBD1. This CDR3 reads CASSLQATGAGNTIYF. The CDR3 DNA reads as TGCGCCAGCAGCTTGCAGGCAACAGGGGCTGGAAACACCATATATTTT.